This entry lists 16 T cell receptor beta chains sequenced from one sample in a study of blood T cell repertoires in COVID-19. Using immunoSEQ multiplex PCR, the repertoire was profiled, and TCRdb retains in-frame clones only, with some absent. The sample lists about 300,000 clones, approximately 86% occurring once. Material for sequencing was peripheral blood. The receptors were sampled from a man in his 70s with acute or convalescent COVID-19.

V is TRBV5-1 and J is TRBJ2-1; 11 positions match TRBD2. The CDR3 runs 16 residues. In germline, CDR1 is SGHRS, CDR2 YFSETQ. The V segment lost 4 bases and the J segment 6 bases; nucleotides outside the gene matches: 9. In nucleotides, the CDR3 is TGCGCCAGCAGCGCCCGTAGCGGGAGGGCCGTCAATGAGCAGTTCTTC. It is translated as CASSARSGRAVNEQFF.

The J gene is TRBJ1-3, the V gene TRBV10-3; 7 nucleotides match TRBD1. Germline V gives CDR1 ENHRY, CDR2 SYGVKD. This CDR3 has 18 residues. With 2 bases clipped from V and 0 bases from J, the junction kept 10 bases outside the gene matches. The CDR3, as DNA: TGTGCCATCAGTGAGCGCCACATACAGGGGAACTCTGGAAACACCATATATTTT. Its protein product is CAISERHIQGNSGNTIYF.

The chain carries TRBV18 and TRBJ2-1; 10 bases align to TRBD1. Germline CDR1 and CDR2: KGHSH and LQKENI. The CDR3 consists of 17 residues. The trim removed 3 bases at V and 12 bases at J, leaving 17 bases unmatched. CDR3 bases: TGTGCCAGCTCACCCGCCGGGACAGGGGCATCCCGGGTTGGGCAGTTCTTC. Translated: CASSPAGTGASRVGQFF.

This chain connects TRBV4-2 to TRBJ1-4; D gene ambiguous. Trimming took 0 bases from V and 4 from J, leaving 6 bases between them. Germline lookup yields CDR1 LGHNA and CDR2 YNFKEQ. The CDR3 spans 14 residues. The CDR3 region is CASSQESHNEKLFF. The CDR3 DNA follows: TGTGCCAGCAGCCAAGAATCACATAATGAAAAACTGTTTTTT.

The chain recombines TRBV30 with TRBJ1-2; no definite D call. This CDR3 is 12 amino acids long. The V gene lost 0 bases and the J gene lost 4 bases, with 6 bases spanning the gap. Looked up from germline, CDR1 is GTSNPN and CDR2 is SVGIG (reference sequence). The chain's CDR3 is CAWSVSLYGYTF. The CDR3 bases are TGTGCCTGGAGTGTGTCCCTCTATGGCTACACCTTC.

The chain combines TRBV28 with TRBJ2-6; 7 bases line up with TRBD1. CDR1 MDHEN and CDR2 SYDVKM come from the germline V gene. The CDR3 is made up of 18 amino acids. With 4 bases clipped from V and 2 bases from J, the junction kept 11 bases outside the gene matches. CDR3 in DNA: TGTGCCAGCAGTTATGGGGGCAGGGGGTCAACTGGGGCCAACGTCCTGACTTTC. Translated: CASSYGGRGSTGANVLTF.

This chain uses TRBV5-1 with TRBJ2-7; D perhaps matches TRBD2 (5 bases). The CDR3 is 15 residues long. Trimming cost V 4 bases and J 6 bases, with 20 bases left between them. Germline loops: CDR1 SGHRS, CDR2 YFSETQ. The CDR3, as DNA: TGCGCCAGCAGCCCGGATCCGGACTTCCCCGGCGAGCAGTACTTC. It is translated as CASSPDPDFPGEQYF.

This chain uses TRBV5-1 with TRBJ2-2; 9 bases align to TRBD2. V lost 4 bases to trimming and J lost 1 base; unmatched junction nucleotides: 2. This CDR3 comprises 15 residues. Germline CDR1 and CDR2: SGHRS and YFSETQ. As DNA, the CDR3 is TGCGCCAGCAGCCCGACTAGCGGGAACACCGGGGAGCTGTTTTTT. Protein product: CASSPTSGNTGELFF.

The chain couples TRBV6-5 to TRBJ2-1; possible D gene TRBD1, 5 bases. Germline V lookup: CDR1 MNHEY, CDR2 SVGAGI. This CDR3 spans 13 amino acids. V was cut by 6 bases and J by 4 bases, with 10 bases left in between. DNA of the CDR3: TGTGCCAGCAGCAGGGCAGTGTACAATGAGCAGTTCTTC. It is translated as CASSRAVYNEQFF.

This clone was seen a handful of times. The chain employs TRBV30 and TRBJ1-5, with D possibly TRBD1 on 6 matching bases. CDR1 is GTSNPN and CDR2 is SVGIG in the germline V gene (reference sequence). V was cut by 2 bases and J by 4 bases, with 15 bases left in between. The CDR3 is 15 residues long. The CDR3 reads CAWSFFGTPNQPQHF. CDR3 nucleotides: TGTGCCTGGAGTTTCTTCGGGACACCTAATCAGCCCCAGCATTTT.

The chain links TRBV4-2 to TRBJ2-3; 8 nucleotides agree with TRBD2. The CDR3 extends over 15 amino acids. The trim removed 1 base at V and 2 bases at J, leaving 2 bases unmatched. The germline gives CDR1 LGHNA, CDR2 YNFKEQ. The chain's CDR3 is CASSQAGGHTDTQYF. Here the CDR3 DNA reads TGTGCCAGCAGCCAAGCGGGAGGGCACACAGATACGCAGTATTTT.

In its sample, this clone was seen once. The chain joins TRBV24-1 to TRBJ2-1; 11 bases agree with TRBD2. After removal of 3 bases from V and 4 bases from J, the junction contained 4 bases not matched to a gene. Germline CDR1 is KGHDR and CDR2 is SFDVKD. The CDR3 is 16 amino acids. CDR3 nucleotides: TGTGCCACCAGTGATGCACTAGCGGGGGTTTACAATGAGCAGTTCTTC. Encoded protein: CATSDALAGVYNEQFF.

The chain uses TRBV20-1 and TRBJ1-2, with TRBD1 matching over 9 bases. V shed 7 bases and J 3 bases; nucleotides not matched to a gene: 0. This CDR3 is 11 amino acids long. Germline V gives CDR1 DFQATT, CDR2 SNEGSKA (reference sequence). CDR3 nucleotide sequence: TGCAGTGGGACAGGGGACTATGGCTACACCTTC. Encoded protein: CSGTGDYGYTF.

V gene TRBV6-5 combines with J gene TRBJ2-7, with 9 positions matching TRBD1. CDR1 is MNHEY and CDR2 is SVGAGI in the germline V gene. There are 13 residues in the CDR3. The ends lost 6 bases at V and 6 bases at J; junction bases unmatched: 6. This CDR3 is CASSRDREGEQYF. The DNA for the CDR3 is TGTGCCAGCAGCCGGGACAGGGAGGGCGAGCAGTACTTC.

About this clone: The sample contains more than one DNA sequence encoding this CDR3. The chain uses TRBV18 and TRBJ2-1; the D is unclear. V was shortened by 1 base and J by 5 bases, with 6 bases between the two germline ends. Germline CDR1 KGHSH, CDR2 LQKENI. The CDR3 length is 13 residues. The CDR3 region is CASSPLQDNEQFF. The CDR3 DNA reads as TGTGCCAGCTCACCACTCCAGGACAATGAGCAGTTCTTC.

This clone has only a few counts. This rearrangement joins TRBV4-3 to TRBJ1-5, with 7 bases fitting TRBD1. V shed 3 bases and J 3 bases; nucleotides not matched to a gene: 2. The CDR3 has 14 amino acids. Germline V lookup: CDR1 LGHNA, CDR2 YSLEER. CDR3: CASSHTGDNQPQHF. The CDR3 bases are TGCGCCAGCAGCCACACAGGGGACAATCAGCCCCAGCATTTT.